The next 26 T cell receptor beta chains were all read from a single sample in a study of blood T cell repertoires in COVID-19. The data were produced by immunoSEQ multiplex PCR, yet TCRdb's version contains in-frame clones alone and is incomplete. The table shows 200,000 to 250,000 clones, with almost 85% occurring only once. Sample: peripheral blood. Receptors originate from a woman in her forties or fifties with active or convalescent COVID-19.

This chain connects TRBV7-8 to TRBJ2-3; perhaps TRBD2 as D (6 bases). Trimming removed 6 bases at V and 6 bases at J, with 10 bases between. From germline, CDR1 is SGHVS and CDR2 FQNEAQ. This CDR3 has 12 residues. This CDR3 reads CASRLSGDTQYF. The CDR3, as DNA: TGTGCCAGCAGACTAAGCGGGGATACGCAGTATTTT. Drawing the rest from reference TRBV7-8 and TRBJ2-3, the complete variable domain is GAGVSQSPRYKVAKRGQDVALRCDPISGHVSLFWYQQALGQGPEFLTYFQNEAQLDKSGLPSDRFFAERPEGSVSTLKIQRTQQEDSAVYLCASRLSGDTQYFGPGTRLTVL.

The J gene is TRBJ1-5, the V gene TRBV6-5; 9 bases match TRBD1. Per germline, CDR1 MNHEY and CDR2 SVGAGI. Germline trimming cut 5 bases from V and 7 bases from J; bases unmatched to any gene: 3. CDR3 length: 13 amino acids. CDR3 region: CASSLDRGQPQHF. CDR3 nucleotides: TGTGCCAGCAGTCTGGACAGGGGCCAGCCCCAGCATTTT.

This chain links TRBV9 with TRBJ2-6; 7 bases fit TRBD1. The CDR3 loop spans 17 amino acids. CDR1 is SGDLS and CDR2 is YYNGEE in the germline V gene. V was pared by 0 bases and J by 2 bases, with 5 bases of the junction left unmatched. The CDR3 region has the DNA TGTGCCAGCAGCGTAGAGGGGACAGTGGCTGGGGCCAACGTCCTGACTTTC. Amino acids: CASSVEGTVAGANVLTF. The full variable domain, with the rest looked up from reference TRBV9 and TRBJ2-6, is DSGVTQTPKHLITATGQRVTLRCSPRSGDLSVYWYQQSLDQGLQFLIQYYNGEERAKGNILERFSAQQFPDLHSELNLSSLELGDSALYFCASSVEGTVAGANVLTFGAGSRLTVL.

V usage is TRBV6-6 and J usage is TRBJ2-2; 7 nucleotides agree with TRBD1. V lost 4 bases and J lost 5; bases outside the gene matches: 1. This CDR3 has 13 residues. Germline assignment: CDR1 MNHNY and CDR2 SVGAGI (reference sequence). The CDR3 coding sequence is TGTGCCAGCAGTTGGGACAGAACCGGGGAGCTGTTTTTT. It codes for CASSWDRTGELFF.

CDR3 nucleotide sequence: TGTGCCAGCAGCCTCGGACTAGCGGGAGAGGGGACTTACAATGAGCAGTTCTTC. Its protein product is CASSLGLAGEGTYNEQFF. The chain is built from TRBV28 and TRBJ2-1; 13 bases map to TRBD2. The J segment lost 4 bases and the V segment lost 6 bases, leaving 12 bases of the junction unmatched. Germline CDR1 reads MDHEN; CDR2 reads SYDVKM. This CDR3 has 18 residues.

This chain uses TRBV27 with TRBJ1-2, with 8 bases fitting TRBD1. This CDR3 comprises 16 residues. Unmatched junction bases numbered 13, after V lost 8 bases and J lost 2 bases. Germline V gene data show CDR1 as MNHEY and CDR2 as SMNVEV (reference sequence). The CDR3 loop is CASWGGQGPLNYGYTF. DNA of the CDR3: TGTGCCAGCTGGGGAGGACAGGGACCCCTCAACTATGGCTACACCTTC.

The V call is TRBV3-1 (or the pseudogene TRBV3-2), the J call TRBJ2-5, with 11 bases aligning to TRBD2. The ends lost 4 bases at V and 2 bases at J; junction bases unmatched: 6. From germline, CDR1 is LGHDT and CDR2 YNNKEL (reference sequence). CDR3 size: 16 residues. The CDR3 is CASSPAVAGGQETQYF. CDR3 nucleotides: TGTGCCAGCAGCCCGGCGGTAGCGGGGGGGCAAGAGACCCAGTACTTC.

The chain links TRBV10-1 to TRBJ1-2, with D possibly TRBD1 on 5 matching bases. This CDR3 region has 14 residues. V lost 8 bases and J lost 6, with 19 bases in between. Germline assignment: CDR1 WNHNN and CDR2 SYGVQD (reference sequence). For the CDR3, the DNA is TGCGCCAGCTCGACGACAAGGGACTTCGATGGCTACACCTTC. It is translated as CASSTTRDFDGYTF.

This rearrangement joins TRBV18 to TRBJ2-3; TRBD1 aligns across 7 bases. V lost 5 bases and J lost 5; bases outside the gene matches: 7. Looked up from germline, CDR1 is KGHSH and CDR2 is LQKENI. The CDR3 totals 14 residues. CDR3 DNA: TGTGCCAGCTCAACTTCAACAGGGGTAGATACGCAGTATTTT. This gives the protein CASSTSTGVDTQYF.

This rearrangement joins TRBV30 to TRBJ1-4; D gene unclear. CDR3 length: 14 residues. Germline CDR1 is GTSNPN and CDR2 is SVGIG (reference sequence). V was clipped by 5 bases and J by 4 bases, with 14 bases between them. The CDR3 region has the DNA TGTGCCTGGTCCGTCCATACTGATAATGAAAAACTGTTTTTT. Translated, it gives CAWSVHTDNEKLFF.

This clone came up many times. CDR3 protein: CASSWGTGVPSGNTIYF. The CDR3 coding sequence is TGCGCCAGCAGCTGGGGGACAGGGGTCCCCTCTGGAAACACCATATATTTT. The V and J genes are TRBV5-1 and TRBJ1-3, with TRBD1 matching over 10 bases. The CDR3 has 17 amino acids. In germline, CDR1 is SGHRS, CDR2 YFSETQ. V gave up 3 bases and J gave up 0 bases; unmatched junction bases: 6. Filled out from reference TRBV5-1 and TRBJ1-3, the complete variable domain reads KAGVTQTPRYLIKTRGQQVTLSCSPISGHRSVSWYQQTPGQGLQFLFEYFSETQRNKGNFPGRFSGRQFSNSRSEMNVSTLELGDSALYLCASSWGTGVPSGNTIYFGEGSWLTVV.

This clone is a singleton in its sample. The chain carries TRBV10-1 and TRBJ1-4; 12 positions agree with TRBD1. V was clipped by 8 bases and J by 11 bases; unmatched bases: 12. Germline CDR1 WNHNN, CDR2 SYGVQD (reference sequence). CDR3 size: 15 residues. The CDR3 DNA reads as TGCGCCAGCGCCCCCGGGACAGGGGGCGCAGAGAAACTGTTTTTT. Translated: CASAPGTGGAEKLFF.

This clone has a single count. The CDR3 spells CASSIPPRNEQFF. The DNA of the CDR3 is TGTGCCAGTAGTATCCCTCCTAGAAATGAGCAGTTCTTC. This rearrangement joins TRBV19 to TRBJ2-1; D uncertain. The CDR3 runs to 13 residues. Per germline, CDR1 LNHDA and CDR2 SQIVND (reference sequence). Trimming took 3 bases from V and 7 from J, leaving 10 bases between them.

The chain carries TRBV19 and TRBJ2-1; TRBD1 matches at 11 bases. The CDR3 consists of 14 residues. The germline V gene has CDR1 LNHDA and CDR2 SQIVND (reference sequence). The V and J ends lost 4 bases and 8 bases, in that order; junction bases with no gene match: 4. In nucleotides, the CDR3 is TGTGCCAGTAGTAAGGACAGGGGGCTGGATGAGCAGTTCTTC. Protein: CASSKDRGLDEQFF.

V is TRBV18 and J is TRBJ2-5; TRBD1 aligns across 8 bases. Germline V gene data show CDR1 as KGHSH and CDR2 as LQKENI. The CDR3 is 14 residues long. The trim removed 3 bases at V and 1 base at J, leaving 1 base unmatched. CDR3 sequence reads: CASSPTGGQETQYF. The CDR3, as DNA: TGTGCCAGCTCACCCACAGGGGGCCAAGAGACCCAGTACTTC.

The rearrangement joins TRBV28 to TRBJ1-1, with a tentative D call TRBD1 (5 bases). The CDR3 consists of 11 residues. V was clipped by 7 bases and J by 3 bases, with 6 bases between them. CDR1 and CDR2 (germline): MDHEN, SYDVKM. This chain's CDR3 is CASTGYTEAFF. CDR3 bases: TGTGCCAGCACAGGGTACACTGAAGCTTTCTTT.

The V gene is TRBV28, the J gene TRBJ2-1, with D possibly matching TRBD1 (6 bases). This CDR3 contains 16 residues. The V end lost 2 bases, the J end lost 1 base, and 12 bases lay between the germline ends. Germline V gene sequence: CDR1 MDHEN, CDR2 SYDVKM. CDR3 nucleotide sequence: TGTGCCAGCAGTTTAACGACTACAGGGTCCTACAATGAGCAGTTCTTC. Its translation: CASSLTTTGSYNEQFF.

V gene TRBV10-3 combines with J gene TRBJ2-1; tentative D call: TRBD1 (5 bases). Germline loops: CDR1 ENHRY, CDR2 SYGVKD. V was clipped by 8 bases and J by 0 bases, with 14 bases between them. The CDR3 consists of 15 residues. CDR3 nucleotide sequence: TGTGCCATCGGACGACAGAGCAGCTCCTACAATGAGCAGTTCTTC. Its translation is CAIGRQSSSYNEQFF.

The rearrangement links TRBV2 to TRBJ1-1; tentative D call: TRBD1 (6 bases). The CDR3 is made up of 12 amino acids. V was shortened by 3 bases and J by 7 bases, with 9 bases between the two germline ends. The V gene's germline CDR1 is SNHLY and CDR2 FYNNEI. The CDR3 sequence: CASSDQGFEAFF. The CDR3 region has the DNA TGTGCCAGCAGTGACCAGGGGTTTGAAGCTTTCTTT.

Concerning this clone itself: The junction shows a germline mismatch at one end, possibly a read error. CDR3 residues: CASRGGLPKCVF. The CDR3 coding sequence is TGTGCCAGCAGGGGGGGACTTCCTAAATGTGTGTTC. The rearrangement links TRBV2 to TRBJ2-3; D is perhaps TRBD2 (6 bases). The germline V gene encodes CDR1 SNHLY and CDR2 FYNNEI. This CDR3 region has 12 residues. Drawing the rest from reference TRBV2 and TRBJ2-3, the complete variable domain is EPEVTQTPSHQVTQMGQEVILRCVPISNHLYFYWYRQILGQKVEFLVSFYNNEISEKSEIFDDQFSVERPDGSNFTLKIRSTKLEDSAMYFCASRGGLPKCVFGPGTRLTVL.

The V call is TRBV10-3, the J call TRBJ1-1; the D is unclear. Germline V gene sequence: CDR1 ENHRY, CDR2 SYGVKD. V lost 7 bases to trimming and J lost 5 bases, with 14 bases between them. CDR3 size: 13 residues. The CDR3 bases are TGTGCCATCATTGGAGAGGCACGAACTGAAGCTTTCTTT. Translating it yields CAIIGEARTEAFF.

The rearrangement joins TRBV9 to TRBJ2-2; 7 bases align to TRBD2. The CDR3 has 16 amino acids. Germline-derived CDR1 and CDR2 are SGDLS and YYNGEE. V gave up 2 bases and J gave up 0 bases; unmatched junction bases: 4. CDR3 sequence (DNA): TGTGCCAGCAGCGTGGGCGGGACTACGAACACCGGGGAGCTGTTTTTT. It translates to CASSVGGTTNTGELFF.

This rearrangement joins TRBV28 to TRBJ1-6; D remains unclear. The CDR3 contains 12 residues. Germline assignment: CDR1 MDHEN and CDR2 SYDVKM. V lost 4 bases to trimming and J lost 12 bases, with 10 bases between them. The CDR3 coding sequence is TGTGCCAGCAGTTCCCCCCCGGGACCCCTCCACTTT. It translates to CASSSPPGPLHF. The full variable domain, rest sourced from reference TRBV28 and TRBJ1-6, is DVKVTQSSRYLVKRTGEKVFLECVQDMDHENMFWYRQDPGLGLRLIYFSYDVKMKEKGDIPEGYSVSREKKERFSLILESASTNQTSMYLCASSSPPGPLHFGNGTRLTVT.

V and J are TRBV27 and TRBJ1-2; TRBD1 agrees at 8 bases. The CDR3 consists of 15 residues. The germline CDR1 and CDR2 sequences are MNHEY and SMNVEV (reference sequence). V was clipped by 6 bases and J by 0 bases; unmatched bases: 6. This CDR3 is CASRKGTGANYGYTF. In DNA, the CDR3 is TGTGCCAGCAGGAAAGGGACAGGCGCTAACTATGGCTACACCTTC.

This clone was found a few times. This sequence joins TRBV4-1 and TRBJ1-2; 8 bases are a match to TRBD1. The J segment lost 4 bases and the V segment lost 1 base, leaving 8 bases of the junction unmatched. This CDR3 has 16 amino acids. The germline CDR1 and CDR2 sequences are MGHRA and YSYEKL. CDR3 coding DNA: TGCGCCAGCAGCCAAGTGGGGACAGGAAGCGTCTATGGCTACACCTTC. Its translation: CASSQVGTGSVYGYTF.

The chain employs TRBV28 and TRBJ1-3; the match to TRBD1 covers 8 bases. The V gene end was trimmed by 6 bases and the J gene end by 4 bases; junction bases not matched to a gene: 8. Germline V gene data show CDR1 as MDHEN and CDR2 as SYDVKM. The CDR3 spans 15 residues. The CDR3 protein is CASSSQDRDGNTIYF. Written as DNA, the CDR3 is TGTGCCAGCAGCAGCCAGGACAGGGACGGAAACACCATATATTTT.